This T cell receptor (delta chain) was retrieved from a study of gamma-delta chains in newborns, infants, children. Study-level background: Polyclonal expansion of innate γδ T cells after birth follows microbial exposure.

TCRdb ran CATT on the reads. The sample records several thousand delta-chain clones, 5.2% being singletons. This clone showed up just a few times. The ends lost 4 bases at V and 0 bases at J; junction bases unmatched: 12. Germline CDR1 is GEAIGNYY and CDR2 is EKD. The CDR3 spans 18 residues. The sample taken for sequencing was blood. This chain links TRDV2 with TRDJ1; 11 bases are a match to TRDD3. The receptor was derived from a child who was a newborn, infant or young child, either healthy, febrile or measles-vaccinated (not recorded which). The CDR3 sequence: CACEELGDRRLYTDKLIF. The CDR3 DNA is TGTGCCTGTGAGGAACTGGGGGATAGAAGATTGTACACCGATAAACTCATCTTT.